The 20 T cell receptor beta chains in this list originate from one sample, sequenced in a study of monozygotic twins with inflammatory bowel disease. TCRdb re-called the 5' RACE reads; one entry per CDR3 protein, DNA not given. This table lists under 200,000 distinct CDR3 sequences. The source material was blood. Receptors originate from a human donor with ulcerative colitis or Crohn's disease, or a healthy co-twin of an affected twin (not recorded which).

V usage is TRBV7-2 and J usage is TRBJ2-7; absent DNA, TCRdb's TRBD1 call cannot be checked. The CDR3 length is 15 residues. Germline CDR1 SGHTA, CDR2 FQGNSA. CDR3 sequence: CASSLESGRDYEQYF.

The chain links TRBV27 to TRBJ1-1. Per the germline V gene, CDR1 is MNHEY and CDR2 is SMNVEV (reference sequence). This CDR3 is 12 amino acids long. CDR3 in amino acids: CASRETNTEAFF.

The V and J genes are TRBV2 and TRBJ1-1. Germline CDR1 is SNHLY and CDR2 is FYNNEI. The CDR3 sequence is 12 residues long. CDR3 residues: CASSEAIWGAFF.

The gene calls are TRBV28 and TRBJ2-1; TCRdb returns TRBD1, unconfirmable since there is no DNA. The CDR3 spans 17 residues. CDR1 is MDHEN and CDR2 is SYDVKM in the germline V gene. Here the CDR3 reads CASSFQGWAAPYNEQFF.

The chain recombines TRBV12-3 or TRBV12-4 with TRBJ2-3; TCRdb picks TRBD2, but there is no DNA to check that call. This CDR3 spans 17 amino acids. Here the CDR3 reads CASSRPGTSGNTDTQYF.

The J gene is TRBJ1-2, the V gene TRBV29-1; TCRdb's D call of TRBD1 is untestable without DNA. The germline V gene has CDR1 SQVTM and CDR2 ANQGSEA. CDR3 length equals 15 residues. This CDR3 reads CSVSDRDPLGYGYTF. The complete variable domain, with remaining parts taken from reference TRBV29-1 and TRBJ1-2, reads SAVISQKPSRDICQRGTSLTIQCQVDSQVTMMFWYRQQPGQSLTLIATANQGSEATYESGFVIDKFPISRPNLTFSTLTVSNMSPEDSSIYLCSVSDRDPLGYGYTFGSGTRLTVV.

The chain joins TRBV7-9 to TRBJ2-5. CDR1 and CDR2 (germline): SEHNR, FQNEAQ (reference sequence). The length of the CDR3 is 11 residues. CDR3 in amino acids: CASSQKETQYF.

The chain uses TRBV20-1 and TRBJ2-1. The CDR3 totals 14 residues. The germline V gene has CDR1 DFQATT and CDR2 SNEGSKA (reference sequence). The CDR3 loop reads CSAIDPNSNNEQFF.

CDR3 region: CASSPRDRPYEQYF. V gene TRBV5-1 combines with J gene TRBJ2-7; TCRdb's D call of TRBD1 is untestable without DNA. Germline lookup yields CDR1 SGHRS and CDR2 YFSETQ. This CDR3 spans 14 amino acids.

J is TRBJ2-1 and V is TRBV7-9; TCRdb indicates TRBD1, and absent DNA this call remains unverified. This CDR3 region has 16 residues. Germline lookup yields CDR1 SEHNR and CDR2 FQNEAQ (reference sequence). The CDR3 sequence is CASSSGQGYSYNEQFF. Variable domain in full (rest from reference TRBV7-9 and TRBJ2-1): DTGVSQNPRHKITKRGQNVTFRCDPISEHNRLYWYRQTLGQGPEFLTYFQNEAQLEKSRLLSDRFSAERPKGSFSTLEIQRTEQGDSAMYLCASSSGQGYSYNEQFFGPGTRLTVL.

The rearrangement joins TRBV27 to TRBJ2-1. CDR3 length: 14 residues. Per the germline V gene, CDR1 is MNHEY and CDR2 is SMNVEV (reference sequence). This chain's CDR3 is CASSARGSYNEQFF.

The V and J genes are TRBV19 and TRBJ2-1; with no DNA, the TCRdb D assignment of TRBD1 cannot be verified. This CDR3 is 19 amino acids long. Germline V gene sequence: CDR1 LNHDA, CDR2 SQIVND (reference sequence). CDR3 amino acids: CASSKSGSTEPGLFNEQFF.

V usage is TRBV6-6 and J usage is TRBJ1-2; TCRdb's assignment of TRBD1 cannot be checked, as there is no DNA. The CDR3 loop spans 14 amino acids. Germline CDR1 and CDR2: MNHNY and SVGAGI (reference sequence). Here the CDR3 reads CASSYVPPNYGYTF.

The chain recombines TRBV12-3 or TRBV12-4 with TRBJ2-1; TCRdb selects TRBD2, and the lack of DNA leaves this call unchecked. The CDR3 runs 15 residues. The CDR3 reads CASSSGLRTYNEQFF.

V and J are TRBV18 and TRBJ1-3; with no DNA, the TCRdb D assignment of TRBD1 cannot be verified. The CDR3 totals 17 residues. Germline V lookup: CDR1 KGHSH, CDR2 LQKENI. This chain's CDR3 is CASSPSGTGSSGNTIYF.

The chain combines TRBV11-2 with TRBJ2-1; TCRdb's assignment of TRBD2 cannot be checked, as there is no DNA. The CDR3 has 15 amino acids. Germline-derived CDR1 and CDR2 are SGHAT and FQNNGV. The CDR3 protein is CASSPWTSGEPEQFF.

This rearrangement joins TRBV28 to TRBJ2-1; with no DNA, the TCRdb D assignment of TRBD1 cannot be verified. The CDR3 spans 15 residues. CDR1 MDHEN and CDR2 SYDVKM come from the germline V gene. This chain's CDR3 is CASSLWGAQHNEQFF.

This chain joins TRBV9 and TRBJ1-4; the D gene TCRdb calls, TRBD1, cannot be checked with no DNA. Germline loops: CDR1 SGDLS, CDR2 YYNGEE. This CDR3 comprises 14 residues. The CDR3 here is CASSGQWDDEKLFF.

The gene calls are TRBV27 and TRBJ1-3; TCRdb's assignment of TRBD1 cannot be checked, as there is no DNA. The CDR3 extends over 15 amino acids. Germline V gene sequence: CDR1 MNHEY, CDR2 SMNVEV (reference sequence). This CDR3 is CASTLSWGAGNTIYF.

The J gene is TRBJ2-3, the V gene TRBV2. The CDR3 spans 11 residues. The germline CDR1 and CDR2 sequences are SNHLY and FYNNEI. The CDR3 sequence: CASSVDRTQYF.